The 14 T cell receptor beta chains listed next were all sequenced from one sample in a study of blood T cell repertoires in COVID-19. Repertoires were generated with immunoSEQ multiplex PCR, while TCRdb's copy carries only in-frame clones and drops some. The table has a few hundred thousand clones, roughly 84% seen once. The specimen sequenced was peripheral blood. These receptors came from a man in his fifties with active or convalescent COVID-19.

The chain employs TRBV15 and TRBJ1-4, with D maybe TRBD1 (6 bases). The CDR3 consists of 12 residues. Germline CDR1 LNHNV, CDR2 YYDKDF (reference sequence). Trimming left V 9 bases short and J 6 bases short, with 11 bases between. CDR3 loop: CATGQGYEKLFF. In DNA, the CDR3 is TGTGCCACAGGGCAGGGGTATGAAAAACTGTTTTTT. The full variable domain, in which reference TRBV15 and TRBJ1-4 provide the parts outside the CDR3, is DAMVIQNPRYQVTQFGKPVTLSCSQTLNHNVMYWYQQKSSQAPKLLFHYYDKDFNNEADTPDNFQSRRPNTSFCFLDIRSPGLGDTAMYLCATGQGYEKLFFGSGTQLSVL.

There are a few counts of this clone. The chain recombines TRBV5-4 with TRBJ2-1; D is perhaps TRBD1 (5 bases). This CDR3 region has 14 residues. Germline values: CDR1 SGHNT, CDR2 YYREEE (reference sequence). V was clipped by 1 base and J by 6 bases, with 11 bases between them. The CDR3 here is CASSLYQGSNEQFF. The DNA of the CDR3 is TGTGCCAGCAGCTTGTATCAGGGATCCAATGAGCAGTTCTTC.

The V and J genes are TRBV6-2 or TRBV6-3 and TRBJ2-3; 8 nucleotides align to TRBD2. Germline loops: CDR1 MNHEY, CDR2 SVGEGT. J lost 5 bases, V lost 5 bases, and 12 bases had no gene match. The CDR3 runs 16 residues. CDR3 in amino acids: CASSPSYSGARDTQYF. The CDR3 nucleotides are TGTGCCAGCAGTCCCTCGTATAGCGGGGCCAGAGATACGCAGTATTTT.

V usage is TRBV19 and J usage is TRBJ1-5, with a tentative D call TRBD1 (5 bases). Germline CDR1 reads LNHDA; CDR2 reads SQIVND (reference sequence). The CDR3 is made up of 14 amino acids. Between the trimmed V and J ends, which lost 3 bases and 8 bases, there was a span of 14 bases. As DNA, the CDR3 is TGTGCCAGTAGTATGCGAGCAGGGTGGGAGCCCCAGCATTTT. Its translation: CASSMRAGWEPQHF.

The V gene is TRBV29-1, the J gene TRBJ2-1, with D uncertain. From germline, CDR1 is SQVTM and CDR2 ANQGSEA. V lost 5 bases and J 0 bases, leaving 11 bases between the germline ends. The CDR3 is 14 residues long. In DNA form, the CDR3 reads TGCAGCGTTCAACAGCACCCCTCCTACAATGAGCAGTTCTTC. Translating gives CSVQQHPSYNEQFF.

The chain employs TRBV7-2 and TRBJ1-5; TRBD1 is a possible D gene (5 bases). The V gene lost 5 bases and the J gene lost 5 bases, with 10 bases spanning the gap. Germline loops: CDR1 SGHTA, CDR2 FQGNSA. CDR3 length: 13 residues. The CDR3 DNA reads as TGTGCCAGCAGCCCGGGGGGGGATCAGCCCCAGCATTTT. Protein sequence: CASSPGGDQPQHF.

The chain links TRBV28 to TRBJ2-7, with TRBD1 matching over 8 bases. J lost 2 bases, V lost 4 bases, and 4 bases had no gene match. Germline assignment: CDR1 MDHEN and CDR2 SYDVKM. This CDR3 contains 14 residues. CDR3 nucleotide sequence: TGTGCCAGCAGTTCAACAGGGGGTGCCTACGAGCAGTACTTC. This encodes CASSSTGGAYEQYF.

The CDR3 bases are TGTGCCAGCAGCCTAGGGACAGGGTGGATCAATGAGCAGTTCTTC. Translation: CASSLGTGWINEQFF. The V and J genes are TRBV7-3 and TRBJ2-1; 9 bases agree with TRBD1. Unmatched junction bases numbered 8, after V lost 5 bases and J lost 6 bases. The CDR3 is made up of 15 amino acids. Germline assignment: CDR1 SGHTA and CDR2 FQGTGA.

V gene TRBV5-1 combines with J gene TRBJ1-2; D is perhaps TRBD1 (5 bases). This CDR3 contains 14 residues. Germline V gene sequence: CDR1 SGHRS, CDR2 YFSETQ. V lost 4 bases and J lost 4, with 14 bases in between. The CDR3 region has the DNA TGCGCCAGCAGCCCCCTGGGGGAGGGCTATGGCTACACCTTC. It codes for CASSPLGEGYGYTF.

The V and J genes are TRBV29-1 and TRBJ1-1; 10 bases line up with TRBD1. The CDR3 is 13 amino acids. Germline lookup yields CDR1 SQVTM and CDR2 ANQGSEA. The trim removed 5 bases at V and 4 bases at J, leaving 4 bases unmatched. CDR3 DNA: TGCAGCGTTACGGGACAGGGGACCACTGAAGCTTTCTTT. It is translated as CSVTGQGTTEAFF.

This clone has a single count. The genes are TRBV5-1 and TRBJ1-2, with D possibly matching TRBD1 (5 bases). The CDR3 is made up of 14 amino acids. Germline CDR1 SGHRS, CDR2 YFSETQ. With 0 bases removed from V and 8 bases from J, the gap between germline ends came to 14 bases. The CDR3 DNA sequence: TGCGCCAGCAGCTTGGGACAGACCGCTATGGGCTACACCTTC. Translated: CASSLGQTAMGYTF.

This chain connects TRBV7-2 to TRBJ2-1; TRBD2 agrees at 10 bases. Germline assignment: CDR1 SGHTA and CDR2 FQGNSA. This CDR3 is built from 16 residues. Trimming cost V 4 bases and J 2 bases; bases outside gene matches: 5. CDR3: CASSYSGGAPYNEQFF. The CDR3 nucleotides are TGTGCCAGCAGCTACAGCGGGGGGGCGCCCTACAATGAGCAGTTCTTC. Full variable domain (remainder filled in from reference TRBV7-2 and TRBJ2-1): GAGVSQSPSNKVTEKGKDVELRCDPISGHTALYWYRQSLGQGLEFLIYFQGNSAPDKSGLPSDRFSAERTGGSVSTLTIQRTQQEDSAVYLCASSYSGGAPYNEQFFGPGTRLTVL.

This clone was observed a handful of times. V gene TRBV6-2 or TRBV6-3 combines with J gene TRBJ1-1, with 9 bases that match TRBD1. With 2 bases clipped from V and 0 bases from J, the junction kept 13 bases outside the gene matches. CDR3 size: 19 residues. Germline CDR1 is MNHEY and CDR2 is SVGEGT. CDR3 DNA sequence: TGTGCCAGCAGTTACGAGGCCGGGACAGGGTTTTACATGAACACTGAAGCTTTCTTT. As protein: CASSYEAGTGFYMNTEAFF.

The chain carries TRBV2 and TRBJ2-6; possible D gene TRBD1, 5 bases. V was cut by 3 bases and J by 0 bases, with 6 bases left in between. The germline gives CDR1 SNHLY, CDR2 FYNNEI. The CDR3 runs 15 residues. CDR3 region: CASSEDISGANVLTF. The CDR3 region has the DNA TGTGCCAGCAGTGAGGACATCTCTGGGGCCAACGTCCTGACTTTC.